Shown below are 15 T cell receptor beta chains from a single sample sequenced in a study. TCRdb re-derived calls from the 5' RACE reads in MiXCR, one entry per CDR3 protein. The sample carries 60,000 to 65,000 distinct CDR3 sequences, 25% to 30% recorded once. Specimen: tumor-infiltrating naive CD4+ T cells sorted from the breast tumor. As for subset: naive CD4+ T cells, CD4+CD45RA+CD25-. The source of these receptors is a female donor with breast cancer.

The chain combines TRBV7-2 with TRBJ2-2; 8 bases fit TRBD2. The CDR3 length is 17 residues. V lost 5 bases to trimming and J lost 2 bases; unmatched junction nucleotides: 10. Germline V lookup: CDR1 SGHTA, CDR2 FQGNSA. Written as DNA, the CDR3 is TGTGCCAGCAGCCCTGGGGCACTAGCGGCCAACACCGGGGAGCTGTTTTTT. It specifies CASSPGALAANTGELFF. The complete variable domain, with remaining parts taken from reference TRBV7-2 and TRBJ2-2, reads GAGVSQSPSNKVTEKGKDVELRCDPISGHTALYWYRQSLGQGLEFLIYFQGNSAPDKSGLPSDRFSAERTGGSVSTLTIQRTQQEDSAVYLCASSPGALAANTGELFFGEGSRLTVL.

This clonotype appeared once. Just one base apart from a much larger clone, this may be a read error. This chain joins TRBV7-2 and TRBJ1-2; 9 bases are shared with TRBD1. The CDR3 extends over 15 amino acids. Germline values: CDR1 SGHTA, CDR2 FQGNSA. CDR3 bases: TGTGCCGGCAGCTCTCAACAGGGGGCCCCCTATGGCTACACCTTC. This translates into CAGSSQQGAPYGYTF. Full variable domain (outside the CDR3, taken from reference TRBV7-2 and TRBJ1-2): GAGVSQSPSNKVTEKGKDVELRCDPISGHTALYWYRQSLGQGLEFLIYFQGNSAPDKSGLPSDRFSAERTGGSVSTLTIQRTQQEDSAVYLCAGSSQQGAPYGYTFGSGTRLTVV.

This clonotype turned up a few times. The chain employs TRBV7-6 and TRBJ2-6; possibly TRBD1 for D (5 bases). This CDR3 region has 16 residues. CDR1 SGHVS and CDR2 FNYEAQ come from the germline V gene. The V gene lost 2 bases and the J gene lost 4 bases, with 12 bases spanning the gap. The CDR3 spells CASSLSQGGGANVLTF. In DNA form, the CDR3 reads TGTGCCAGCAGCTTATCGCAGGGTGGCGGGGCCAACGTCCTGACTTTC.

This clonotype was seen a few times. V is TRBV3-1 and J is TRBJ1-1; D is perhaps TRBD1 (5 bases). This CDR3 comprises 12 residues. The germline CDR1 and CDR2 sequences are LGHDT and YNNKEL (reference sequence). V lost 1 base and J 8 bases, leaving 8 bases between the germline ends. The DNA for the CDR3 is TGTGCCAGCAGCCAAGGGACACGGGAAGCTTTCTTT. Amino acids: CASSQGTREAFF. The full variable domain, its missing parts supplied by reference TRBV3-1 and TRBJ1-1, is DTAVSQTPKYLVTQMGNDKSIKCEQNLGHDTMYWYKQDSKKFLKIMFSYNNKELIINETVPNRFSPKSPDKAHLNLHINSLELGDSAVYFCASSQGTREAFFGQGTRLTVV.

V usage is TRBV5-1 and J usage is TRBJ2-7; 8 nucleotides agree with TRBD1. This CDR3 has 15 residues. Per germline, CDR1 SGHRS and CDR2 YFSETQ. V lost 4 bases to trimming and J lost 5 bases; unmatched junction nucleotides: 11. The DNA for the CDR3 is TGCGCCAGCAGCCAGACCTGGGACAGGAGGCACGAGCAGTACTTC. It is translated as CASSQTWDRRHEQYF.

The chain links TRBV5-5 to TRBJ1-1; possible D gene TRBD1, 5 bases. Trimming cost V 4 bases and J 4 bases, with 17 bases left between them. The CDR3 is 15 residues long. In germline, CDR1 is SGHKS, CDR2 YYEKEE (reference sequence). DNA for the CDR3: TGTGCCAGCAGCCCTGGACACTCGGTTTCCACTGAAGCTTTCTTT. Amino acids: CASSPGHSVSTEAFF.

This clonotype occurred a few times. CDR3 in amino acids: CASSLADSSYNEQFF. CDR3 DNA sequence: TGCGCCAGCAGCTTGGCCGATAGCTCCTACAATGAGCAGTTCTTC. J is TRBJ2-1 and V is TRBV5-1; D is unclear. Looked up from germline, CDR1 is SGHRS and CDR2 is YFSETQ. V gave up 0 bases and J gave up 0 bases, with 7 bases separating them. The CDR3 is 15 residues long. Supplemented by reference TRBV5-1 and TRBJ2-1, the full variable domain reads KAGVTQTPRYLIKTRGQQVTLSCSPISGHRSVSWYQQTPGQGLQFLFEYFSETQRNKGNFPGRFSGRQFSNSRSEMNVSTLELGDSALYLCASSLADSSYNEQFFGPGTRLTVL.

A remark on this clonotype: One junction end does not reproduce the germline sequence, and a read error may be involved. V usage is TRBV12-3 or TRBV12-4 and J usage is TRBJ2-7; 8 bases are a match to TRBD2. The CDR3 consists of 15 residues. CDR3 region: CAGSFGGGPLQEQYF. The CDR3 DNA is TGTGCCGGCAGTTTTGGCGGGGGGCCCCTCCAGGAGCAGTACTTC.

Concerning this clonotype itself: Relative to the germline gene, one junction end is altered; a read error may explain this. The V call is TRBV3-1, the J call TRBJ2-1; 12 bases match TRBD2. This CDR3 has 15 amino acids. Germline values: CDR1 LGHDT, CDR2 YNNKEL (reference sequence). As DNA, the CDR3 is TGTGCCAGCAGCCTTACTAGCGGGAGGAGCAATAAGCAGTTCTTC. Translation gives CASSLTSGRSNKQFF.

In its sample, this clonotype was seen a few times. J is TRBJ2-1 and V is TRBV5-1; D is uncertain. The CDR3 consists of 18 residues. CDR1 and CDR2 (germline): SGHRS, YFSETQ. Trimming took off 4 bases at V and 6 bases at J, with 26 bases between the two ends. The CDR3 nucleotides are TGCGCCAGCAGCCCTAAGATCTATAGTATCCCCTTACTCAATGAGCAGTTCTTC. It encodes CASSPKIYSIPLLNEQFF.

This clonotype has just a few counts. The V gene is TRBV24-1, the J gene TRBJ2-1, with D maybe TRBD2 (5 bases). This CDR3 is built from 14 residues. V gave up 6 bases and J gave up 6 bases, with 14 bases separating them. From germline, CDR1 is KGHDR and CDR2 SFDVKD. CDR3 residues: CATSSSGTGNEQFF. In DNA, the CDR3 is TGTGCCACCAGTTCAAGCGGCACTGGCAATGAGCAGTTCTTC.

This clonotype has a count of ten or more. V is TRBV11-2 and J is TRBJ2-4; D is perhaps TRBD1 or TRBD2 (5 bases each). The V gene lost 5 bases and the J gene lost 7 bases, with 15 bases spanning the gap. CDR1 is SGHAT, CDR2 FQNNGV, per germline. The CDR3 spans 14 residues. In DNA form, the CDR3 reads TGTGCCAGCAGCCTAGGGACGCAAGGGAACATTCAGTACTTC. Protein sequence: CASSLGTQGNIQYF. Complete variable domain (other parts from reference TRBV11-2 and TRBJ2-4): EAGVAQSPRYKIIEKRQSVAFWCNPISGHATLYWYQQILGQGPKLLIQFQNNGVVDDSQLPKDRFSAERLKGVDSTLKIQPAKLEDSAVYLCASSLGTQGNIQYFGAGTRLSVL.

The V gene is TRBV6-5, the J gene TRBJ1-1; no firm D call. V was clipped by 7 bases and J by 4 bases, with 19 bases between them. This CDR3 spans 15 amino acids. Germline V gives CDR1 MNHEY, CDR2 SVGAGI. The CDR3, as DNA: TGTGCCAGCAAAACCTGGTCAGGTGGGAGCACTGAAGCTTTCTTT. It specifies CASKTWSGGSTEAFF.

The chain combines TRBV6-1 with TRBJ2-7; D may correspond to TRBD1 or TRBD2 (5 bases each). The length of the CDR3 is 16 residues. Trimming shortened V by 9 bases and J by 6 bases, and 27 bases separated the two germline ends. The germline CDR1 and CDR2 sequences are MNHNS and SASEGT. CDR3 protein: CASTALSGRSGSEQYF. Here the CDR3 DNA reads TGTGCCAGTACCGCCCTCTCGGGACGCTCGGGCTCCGAGCAGTACTTC.

The chain joins TRBV7-3 to TRBJ2-5; 9 bases fit TRBD1. V shed 5 bases, J shed 5 bases, and the junction held 9 bases outside the gene matches. This CDR3 is 15 amino acids long. Germline assignment: CDR1 SGHTA and CDR2 FQGTGA. Here the CDR3 DNA reads TGTGCCAGCAGCGACCTACAGGGGGCGGGCGAGACCCAGTACTTC. Protein sequence: CASSDLQGAGETQYF.